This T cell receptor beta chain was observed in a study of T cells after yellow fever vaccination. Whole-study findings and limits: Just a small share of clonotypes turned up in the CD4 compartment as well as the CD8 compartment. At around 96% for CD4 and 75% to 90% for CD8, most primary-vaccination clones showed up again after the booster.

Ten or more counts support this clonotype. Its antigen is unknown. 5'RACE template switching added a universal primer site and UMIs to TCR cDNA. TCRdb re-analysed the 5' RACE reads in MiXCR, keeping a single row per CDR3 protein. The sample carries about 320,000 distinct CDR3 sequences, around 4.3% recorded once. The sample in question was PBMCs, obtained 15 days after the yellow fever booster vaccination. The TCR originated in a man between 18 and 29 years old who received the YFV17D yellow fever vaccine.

The CDR3 DNA reads as TGCGCCAGCAGCCCGTCCCCAGGGTCGGATCAGCCCCAGCATTTT. Translated: CASSPSPGSDQPQHF. This sequence joins TRBV5-1 and TRBJ1-5, with TRBD1 as a possible D gene (5 bases). V was shortened by 4 bases and J by 5 bases, with 16 bases between the two germline ends. The CDR3 has 15 amino acids. Germline CDR1 and CDR2: SGHRS and YFSETQ. Together with reference TRBV5-1 and TRBJ1-5, the CDR3 gives the full variable domain: KAGVTQTPRYLIKTRGQQVTLSCSPISGHRSVSWYQQTPGQGLQFLFEYFSETQRNKGNFPGRFSGRQFSNSRSEMNVSTLELGDSALYLCASSPSPGSDQPQHFGDGTRLSIL.